This TCR beta chain originates from a study of T cell repertoires in ileal Crohn's disease (dated by TCRdb to between 2018 and 2021). With respect to the entire study: The median duration of disease was approximately 7.9 years, and at the time of surgery around 32% of patients were active smokers. The study ran alongside a multicentre cohort designed to identify predictors of early endoscopic recurrence after ileocolonic resection. A prospective multicentre cohort supplied the roughly 57 Crohn's disease patients whose TCR repertoires were analysed. Roughly half of the patients were given postoperative therapy, with 11 receiving thiopurines and under 20 receiving anti-TNF agents. Endoscopic postoperative recurrence was defined by a Rutgeerts score above i0. Every patient underwent surgery because of a complication, which was stricturing disease in around 60% and penetrating disease in roughly 40%. A total of around 150 mucosal samples from 57 patients were sequenced, collected from several sites on the surgical specimen as well as at postoperative endoscopy.

CDR1 SEHNR and CDR2 FQNEAQ were looked up in the germline V gene (reference sequence). The junction shows trimming of 6 bases on V and 0 bases on J, plus 11 bases between the germline ends. From cysteine to phenylalanine, the CDR3 is 15 amino acids long. The sequence is cut down to CDR3 DNA, 45 bases in frame from base 1. For commercial TCRB immunosequencing, approximately 480 nanograms of biopsy DNA were submitted for each sample. A two-step, amplification bias-controlled multiplex PCR was used by Adaptive Biotechnology to amplify CDR3 regions from genomic DNA. In the first PCR, primers covered every V and J gene segment, and in the second PCR, barcodes and Illumina adapters were added. CDR3 libraries were sequenced using an Illumina instrument. In the source study's methods: Analysis combined the vendor-provided pipelines with custom analysis of raw data in R/Bioconductor under R version 3.3.0. Clonality, ranging from 0 to 1, was calculated as the inverse of the normalised Shannon entropy of all productive clones. High-frequency clones were defined as the share of the repertoire taken up by the top 100 clones, keeping only clones that passed a 95% confidence test. Overlap between samples was measured with the Morisita-Horn index, while repertoire diversity was measured with the Simpson index. TCRdb took this table from immuneACCESS and kept in-frame rearrangements with V and J called. Such tables lack part of the clones; where checked against another copy, unresolved V genes explain under half of the gap, and the rest is unexplained. V and J calls and clone size are those listed in that table; D and trimming were worked out from the DNA. The sample table shows around 2,000 clones, and about 88% are seen once. The ten top clones hold 5% to 6.5% of the sample.

Of note for this clone: Its cognate antigen has yet to be identified. No much larger clonotype is one base removed from it; base qualities were not supplied.

Eligible patients were adults with ileal or ileocolonic Crohn's disease who had an indication for ileocolonic resection. Before DNA extraction, whole ileal mucosal biopsies were kept frozen at -80 degrees C. A TRizol-based method was used to extract genomic DNA from the frozen whole biopsies, and the DNA was quantified with a NanoDrop 2000 spectrophotometer. Beyond this particular receptor, the publication reports: Higher percentages of high-frequency clones at the time of surgery were linked to endoscopic recurrence, and every patient with clonality above 26.8% (18/57) had recurrence. A significantly higher proportion of clonal expansions was observed in active smokers at surgery than in non-smokers (about 25% vs 20%, p=0.02). Mucosal CD4 and CD8 T cells were sorted and sequenced only in a subgroup of patients, whose size was not stated. Compared with CD4 T cells, sorted CD8 T cells contained more high-frequency clones, which suggests that the mucosal expansions were mostly CD8.

What was sequenced was ileal tissue. The sequence came from an adult with Crohn's disease. The chain links TRBV7-9 with TRBJ2-2; the D gene is possibly TRBD1, with 6 bases matching. The DNA sequence is given as TGTGCCAGCAGACCGGACAGTACGAACACCGGGGAGCTGTTTTTT. Its translation is CASRPDSTNTGELFF.